This TCR beta chain was retrieved from a study of T cells after yellow fever vaccination. The wider study: Any fraction with a low cell number was prepared using SMART-Seq v4 Ultra Low Input.

Study-level findings and limits: Weaker, the secondary response had a peak occurring faster, on day 5 versus 15. Repertoires sorted by FACS could include abundant clonotypes that are contaminants from the bulk population.

There are 15 residues in the CDR3. V was clipped by 4 bases and J by 8 bases; unmatched bases: 9. Per germline, CDR1 SGDLS and CDR2 YYNGEE. 5'RACE template switching generated TCR cDNA, adding a universal primer site and UMIs. In TCRdb, the 5' RACE reads were re-called with MiXCR into one record per CDR3 protein. In the table there are approximately 580,000 distinct CDR3 sequences, less than 20% of which are singletons. This clonotype was seen only a few times. Its specificity is not known. This clonotype was sampled from a man aged 18 to 29 who received the YFV17D yellow fever vaccine. The sample was PBMCs, taken more than 4 days after the first yellow fever vaccination. This sequence joins TRBV9 and TRBJ1-2; 12 bases are a match to TRBD1. The CDR3 region has the DNA TGTGCCAGCAGCATATCGGGACAGGGGGCGGAGGGCTACACCTTC. It encodes CASSISGQGAEGYTF.